These 23 T cell receptor beta chains originate from one sample sequenced in a study of blood T cell repertoires in COVID-19. The method was immunoSEQ multiplex PCR; TCRdb's version includes in-frame clones alone and lacks a portion of them. The sample yields tens of thousands of clones, roughly 84% seen once. Material: peripheral blood. These TCRs come from a woman older than 75 with active or convalescent COVID-19.

The chain employs TRBV10-3 and TRBJ1-2; 7 positions match TRBD1. This CDR3 region has 13 residues. The ends lost 8 bases at V and 0 bases at J; junction bases unmatched: 3. CDR1 is ENHRY and CDR2 is SYGVKD in the germline V gene. The CDR3: CAIGRGSNYGYTF. DNA for the CDR3: TGTGCCATCGGCAGGGGGTCTAACTATGGCTACACCTTC.

The chain uses TRBV2 and TRBJ1-1, with 10 bases identical to TRBD1. Losses at the gene ends were 6 bases for V and 4 bases for J; bases not matched to a gene: 5. This CDR3 has 14 residues. Germline CDR1 reads SNHLY; CDR2 reads FYNNEI. CDR3 amino acids: CASSFGQGGTEAFF. CDR3 bases: TGTGCCAGCAGCTTTGGACAGGGGGGCACTGAAGCTTTCTTT.

The rearrangement links TRBV5-1 to TRBJ1-1; D might be TRBD1 (6 bases). The CDR3 has 15 residues. V was pared by 0 bases and J by 3 bases, with 12 bases between. The germline CDR1 and CDR2 sequences are SGHRS and YFSETQ. CDR3 sequence: CASSLEGDQYTEAFF. The CDR3 nucleotides are TGCGCCAGCAGCTTGGAGGGGGACCAGTACACTGAAGCTTTCTTT.

V usage is TRBV2 and J usage is TRBJ1-5, with a possible D match to TRBD1 (5 bases). V was clipped by 4 bases and J by 10 bases, with 17 bases between them. The CDR3 loop spans 14 amino acids. Germline values: CDR1 SNHLY, CDR2 FYNNEI. The CDR3 region is CASSGQLGISPQHF. The CDR3 nucleotides are TGTGCCAGCAGTGGACAGTTGGGGATCAGCCCCCAGCATTTT.

The chain uses TRBV7-2 and TRBJ2-2, with D possibly matching TRBD2 (5 bases). CDR1 and CDR2 (germline): SGHTA, FQGNSA. Trimming took 3 bases from V and 1 from J, leaving 18 bases between them. The CDR3 runs 18 residues. CDR3 in DNA: TGTGCCAGCAGCTTTCGCCCTGACTACGCTCGGAACACCGGGGAGCTGTTTTTT. This translates into CASSFRPDYARNTGELFF.

The chain employs TRBV9 and TRBJ2-3; the match to TRBD2 covers 7 bases. With V trimmed by 2 bases and J by 4 bases, 7 bases remained unmatched. From germline, CDR1 is SGDLS and CDR2 YYNGEE. There are 15 residues in the CDR3. CDR3: CASSVGGGWADTQYF. In DNA, the CDR3 is TGTGCCAGCAGCGTGGGCGGGGGATGGGCAGATACGCAGTATTTT.

The chain links TRBV6-2 or TRBV6-3 to TRBJ2-1, with a weak D call TRBD1 (6 bases). CDR1 MNHEY and CDR2 SVGEGT come from the germline V gene. The CDR3 is 15 amino acids. V gave up 5 bases and J gave up 5 bases, with 16 bases separating them. CDR3 residues: CASSPFGQMNNEQFF. The CDR3 DNA sequence: TGTGCCAGCAGTCCATTCGGACAGATGAACAATGAGCAGTTCTTC.

The J gene is TRBJ1-2, the V gene TRBV12-3 or TRBV12-4, with D unclear. This CDR3 spans 13 amino acids. V was pared by 6 bases and J by 3 bases, with 11 bases between. The CDR3 loop is CASSPGGHYGYTF. The DNA of the CDR3 is TGTGCCAGCAGCCCCGGCGGCCACTATGGCTACACCTTC.

This chain uses TRBV15 with TRBJ2-1; TRBD1 matches 7 bases. The germline gives CDR1 LNHNV, CDR2 YYDKDF (reference sequence). This CDR3 comprises 15 residues. Trimming at V came to 3 bases and at J to 2 bases, leaving 4 bases not matched to a gene. The CDR3 loop is CATSRTGSPYNEQFF. In DNA form, the CDR3 reads TGTGCCACCAGCAGGACAGGGTCCCCCTACAATGAGCAGTTCTTC.

This chain connects TRBV9 to TRBJ2-3, with a possible D match to TRBD1 (6 bases). The CDR3 covers 16 residues. V shed 2 bases and J shed 2 bases, with 15 bases lying between them. Germline CDR1 reads SGDLS; CDR2 reads YYNGEE. CDR3 sequence (DNA): TGTGCCAGCAGCGTCCTGGGGCAGGGGAACACAGATACGCAGTATTTT. Its translation is CASSVLGQGNTDTQYF. Complete variable domain (other parts from reference TRBV9 and TRBJ2-3): DSGVTQTPKHLITATGQRVTLRCSPRSGDLSVYWYQQSLDQGLQFLIQYYNGEERAKGNILERFSAQQFPDLHSELNLSSLELGDSALYFCASSVLGQGNTDTQYFGPGTRLTVL.

This clone was seen only once. The chain links TRBV27 to TRBJ1-5; 9 bases fit TRBD1. V dropped 6 bases and J dropped 5; count of bases not matched to a gene: 11. Germline CDR1 is MNHEY and CDR2 is SMNVEV (reference sequence). The CDR3 sequence is 16 residues long. This CDR3 reads CASRVQGAANYQPQHF. CDR3 coding DNA: TGTGCCAGCAGAGTACAGGGGGCGGCAAACTATCAGCCCCAGCATTTT.

The J gene is TRBJ1-2, the V gene TRBV7-9, with D tentatively TRBD1 (6 bases). CDR1 SEHNR and CDR2 FQNEAQ come from the germline V gene (reference sequence). With 5 bases removed from V and 2 bases from J, the gap between germline ends came to 12 bases. The length of the CDR3 is 14 residues. CDR3 nucleotides: TGTGCCAGCAGCCAGAATACAGGGAACTATGGCTACACCTTC. Its translation: CASSQNTGNYGYTF.

V is TRBV4-2 and J is TRBJ1-1; 11 nucleotides line up with TRBD1. There are 16 residues in the CDR3. The germline V gene has CDR1 LGHNA and CDR2 YNFKEQ. The J segment lost 3 bases and the V segment lost 1 base, leaving 4 bases of the junction unmatched. The CDR3 reads CASSQVGGQGDTEAFF. For the CDR3, the DNA is TGTGCCAGCAGCCAAGTTGGGGGACAGGGGGACACTGAAGCTTTCTTT.

The V gene is TRBV2, the J gene TRBJ1-6; a possible D gene is TRBD1 (5 bases). CDR3 length: 13 residues. V lost 8 bases, J lost 7 bases, and 12 bases lay in between. Germline loops: CDR1 SNHLY, CDR2 FYNNEI. This CDR3 is CASRGSGNSPLHF. CDR3 coding DNA: TGTGCCAGCCGGGGGTCGGGGAATTCACCCCTCCACTTT.

The CDR3 loop reads CASSASSGGAEQYF. DNA of the CDR3: TGTGCCAGCAGCGCCTCTAGCGGGGGCGCCGAGCAGTACTTC. The gene calls are TRBV9 and TRBJ2-7; 10 positions match TRBD2. CDR3 length: 14 residues. Trimming removed 3 bases from V and 6 bases from J; junction bases left unmatched: 6. The germline V gene encodes CDR1 SGDLS and CDR2 YYNGEE.

This chain joins TRBV3-1 (or the pseudogene TRBV3-2) and TRBJ2-6, with TRBD1 matching over 7 bases. This CDR3 is 15 amino acids long. The trim removed 4 bases at V and 2 bases at J, leaving 2 bases unmatched. Germline V CDR1 and CDR2: LGHDT, YNNKEL (reference sequence). CDR3 in amino acids: CASSLTGAGANVLTF. In nucleotides, the CDR3 is TGTGCCAGCAGCCTCACAGGGGCTGGGGCCAACGTCCTGACTTTC.

The rearrangement links TRBV2 to TRBJ2-3; 8 bases are a match to TRBD2. Germline CDR1 and CDR2: SNHLY and FYNNEI. This CDR3 contains 15 residues. V shed 6 bases, J shed 0 bases, and the junction held 5 bases outside the gene matches. The DNA for the CDR3 is TGTGCCAGCAGGGCGGGCGGGGGGAGCACAGATACGCAGTATTTT. Protein product: CASRAGGGSTDTQYF.

The chain is built from TRBV6-4 and TRBJ1-5; no clear D gene. V gave up 8 bases and J gave up 0 bases, with 11 bases separating them. Germline values: CDR1 MRHNA, CDR2 SNTAGT. The CDR3 has 14 residues. This CDR3 reads CASRDGDSNQPQHF. In nucleotides, the CDR3 is TGTGCCAGCCGAGACGGGGATAGCAATCAGCCCCAGCATTTT.

This chain connects TRBV13 to TRBJ1-4; 7 positions match TRBD1. The length of the CDR3 is 16 residues. Trimming cost V 5 bases and J 0 bases; bases outside gene matches: 6. Germline CDR1 reads PRHDT; CDR2 reads FYEKMQ (reference sequence). The DNA of the CDR3 is TGTGCCAGCAGCCCAGGGACAGACACAACTAATGAAAAACTGTTTTTT. This sequence encodes CASSPGTDTTNEKLFF.

The table lists this clone with a few counts. V is TRBV6-5 and J is TRBJ1-2, with 7 nucleotides matching TRBD1. V trimming: 4 bases; J trimming: 1 base; junction bases outside the gene matches: 9. Germline assignment: CDR1 MNHEY and CDR2 SVGAGI. The CDR3 consists of 16 residues. CDR3 residues: CASSSEGTENNYGYTF. In DNA, the CDR3 is TGTGCCAGCAGTTCCGAAGGGACAGAAAATAACTATGGCTACACCTTC.

The chain recombines TRBV11-2 with TRBJ2-3; a weak D match, TRBD2 (5 bases). The CDR3 has 14 residues. Trimming shortened V by 5 bases and J by 2 bases, and 11 bases separated the two germline ends. Per the germline V gene, CDR1 is SGHAT and CDR2 is FQNNGV. The CDR3 loop reads CASSRGLFTDTQYF. The CDR3 coding sequence is TGTGCCAGCAGCCGTGGACTTTTCACAGATACGCAGTATTTT. The complete variable domain, with remaining parts taken from reference TRBV11-2 and TRBJ2-3, reads EAGVAQSPRYKIIEKRQSVAFWCNPISGHATLYWYQQILGQGPKLLIQFQNNGVVDDSQLPKDRFSAERLKGVDSTLKIQPAKLEDSAVYLCASSRGLFTDTQYFGPGTRLTVL.

V gene TRBV27 combines with J gene TRBJ2-7; TRBD2 matches 12 bases. V lost 4 bases to trimming and J lost 3 bases; unmatched junction nucleotides: 13. Germline V gene sequence: CDR1 MNHEY, CDR2 SMNVEV (reference sequence). The CDR3 has 18 residues. The CDR3 spells CASSSRYGLAGTDYEQYF. The CDR3 bases are TGTGCCAGCAGTTCCCGTTACGGACTAGCGGGGACAGACTACGAGCAGTACTTC.

This chain uses TRBV5-1 with TRBJ2-7; 11 bases are a match to TRBD2. CDR3 length equals 15 residues. The junction had 2 bases not matched to a gene; V was cut back by 0 bases and J by 3 bases. Germline CDR1 SGHRS, CDR2 YFSETQ. CDR3 amino acids: CASSLGLAGNYEQYF. The DNA for the CDR3 is TGCGCCAGCAGCTTGGGACTAGCGGGGAACTACGAGCAGTACTTC.